The clone carrying this TCR beta chain came up once. The antigen remains unidentified. This sample was taken from a study of beta chain features in type 1 diabetes. Of the isolated RNA, all was reverse transcribed, and so the sequenced material was expressed TCRB transcripts. The repertoire was sequenced with immunoSEQ multiplex PCR; TCRdb's copy has only in-frame clones and lacks some. Of hundreds of thousands of clones listed, roughly 15% are singletons. V lost 4 bases and J lost 2, with 13 bases in between. The CDR3 runs to 15 residues. CDR1 is SGHNT, CDR2 YYREEE, per germline (reference sequence). Study-level points and caveats: In every one of the four CD4+ subsets, TCRB CDR3s were moderately but significantly shorter in Type 1 diabetes patients.

The TCR comes from a man aged 18-30 years in good health. The sample consisted of naive CD4+ T cells from blood. This chain connects TRBV5-4 to TRBJ2-1; D may be TRBD2 (6 bases). CDR3 region: CASSPGGGTYNEQFF. DNA for the CDR3: TGTGCCAGCAGCCCTGGCGGAGGGACCTACAATGAGCAGTTCTTC. Drawing the rest from reference TRBV5-4 and TRBJ2-1, the complete variable domain is ETGVTQSPTHLIKTRGQQVTLRCSSQSGHNTVSWYQQALGQGPQFIFQYYREEENGRGNFPPRFSGLQFPNYSSELNVNALELDDSALYLCASSPGGGTYNEQFFGPGTRLTVL.